Below are 23 T cell receptor beta chains sequenced from a single sample in a study of CD8 T cells in Susac syndrome. Reverse transcription of roughly 0.5 to 1 ug RNA was performed with random hexamers. TCRdb reprocessed the immunoSEQ multiplex PCR reads with MiXCR, giving one entry per CDR3 protein. This sample has over 100,000 distinct CDR3 sequences, with about 95% found just once. The sequencing input was CD8+ T cells from PBMCs. These receptors were obtained from a human donor with Susac syndrome.

The chain is built from TRBV7-9 and TRBJ2-7; tentative D call: TRBD1 (5 bases). The germline CDR1 and CDR2 sequences are SEHNR and FQNEAQ (reference sequence). This CDR3 contains 15 residues. Trimming took off 1 base at V and 2 bases at J, with 12 bases between the two ends. The CDR3 loop is CASSLEQDYAYEQYF. The CDR3 DNA sequence: TGTGCCAGCAGCTTAGAACAGGATTACGCCTACGAGCAGTACTTC.

The CDR3 DNA reads as TGCAGCGTCCTGACAGGGCACACTGAAGCTTTCTTT. It translates to CSVLTGHTEAFF. The chain recombines TRBV29-1 with TRBJ1-1; 7 nucleotides match TRBD1. The V gene end was trimmed by 6 bases and the J gene end by 3 bases; junction bases not matched to a gene: 4. The germline CDR1 and CDR2 sequences are SQVTM and ANQGSEA. This CDR3 comprises 12 residues.

In this sample, this clonotype turned up once. The V gene is TRBV12-3 or TRBV12-4, the J gene TRBJ2-1, with a possible D match to TRBD1 (6 bases). V was trimmed by 3 bases and J by 6 bases, leaving 15 bases between them. The CDR3 is 15 residues long. Here the CDR3 reads CASSLGAGASNEQFF. DNA of the CDR3: TGTGCCAGCAGTTTGGGGGCAGGGGCTAGCAATGAGCAGTTCTTC.

The chain employs TRBV11-2 and TRBJ1-6, with 10 bases fitting TRBD1. V was clipped by 5 bases and J by 0 bases; unmatched bases: 7. The CDR3 is 18 amino acids. Germline V gene sequence: CDR1 SGHAT, CDR2 FQNNGV. The CDR3 spells CASSDGQGVSSYNSPLHF. The CDR3 DNA sequence: TGTGCCAGCAGCGATGGACAGGGGGTTAGCTCCTATAATTCACCCCTCCACTTT.

This chain joins TRBV6-2 or TRBV6-3 and TRBJ2-5; TRBD2 matches at 8 bases. The ends lost 4 bases at V and 1 base at J; junction bases unmatched: 11. This CDR3 comprises 17 residues. Germline CDR1 and CDR2: MNHEY and SVGEGT. This CDR3 reads CASSSWGSGVLQETQYF. Here the CDR3 DNA reads TGTGCCAGCAGTTCCTGGGGTAGCGGGGTCCTCCAAGAGACCCAGTACTTC.

The gene calls are TRBV4-1 and TRBJ1-4; TRBD1 might be the D (6 bases). Germline lookup yields CDR1 MGHRA and CDR2 YSYEKL. The germline V and J ends were trimmed by 2 bases and 8 bases, with 18 bases remaining between them. The CDR3 loop spans 16 amino acids. CDR3 nucleotides: TGCGCCAGCAGCCAAACACCCGGGGGGCCTCGGGAAAAACTGTTTTTT. Translated, it gives CASSQTPGGPREKLFF.

V is TRBV9 and J is TRBJ1-6; the D gene is possibly TRBD1 (5 bases). Germline V gene data show CDR1 as SGDLS and CDR2 as YYNGEE. The CDR3 totals 17 residues. Trimming stripped 0 bases from V and 5 bases from J, with 15 bases between. In nucleotides, the CDR3 is TGTGCCAGCAGCGTAGATCCCACAGGAGACGATAATTCACCCCTCCACTTT. Encoded protein: CASSVDPTGDDNSPLHF.

This chain uses TRBV12-3 or TRBV12-4 with TRBJ1-1; a possible D gene is TRBD1 (5 bases). The V end was cut by 1 base, the J end by 5 bases, with 11 bases between. This CDR3 spans 14 amino acids. In DNA, the CDR3 is TGTGCCAGCAGTTTAGGGGACCTCTGGACTGAAGCTTTCTTT. It encodes CASSLGDLWTEAFF.

CDR3 region: CASSNWGIPYEQYF. CDR3 DNA: TGTGCCAGTAGTAATTGGGGTATCCCCTACGAGCAGTACTTC. This chain links TRBV19 with TRBJ2-7; D ambiguous. The V gene lost 4 bases and the J gene lost 2 bases, with 12 bases spanning the gap. The CDR3 spans 14 residues. Germline-derived CDR1 and CDR2 are LNHDA and SQIVND (reference sequence). The full variable domain, with the rest looked up from reference TRBV19 and TRBJ2-7, is DGGITQSPKYLFRKEGQNVTLSCEQNLNHDAMYWYRQDPGQGLRLIYYSQIVNDFQKGDIAEGYSVSREKKESFPLTVTSAQKNPTAFYLCASSNWGIPYEQYFGPGTRLTVT.

This chain joins TRBV7-9 and TRBJ1-3, with D possibly matching TRBD1 (5 bases). The CDR3 is made up of 15 amino acids. The germline V gene encodes CDR1 SEHNR and CDR2 FQNEAQ (reference sequence). V shed 4 bases and J shed 4 bases, with 14 bases lying between them. The CDR3 sequence is CASSYLEGEGNTIYF. The CDR3 DNA is TGTGCCAGCAGCTATCTCGAAGGGGAGGGAAACACCATATATTTT.

This chain uses TRBV20-1 with TRBJ2-7; 14 bases map to TRBD2. CDR3 size: 16 residues. The V segment lost 5 bases and the J segment 0 bases; nucleotides outside the gene matches: 6. CDR1 and CDR2 (germline): DFQATT, SNEGSKA (reference sequence). Written as DNA, the CDR3 is TGCAGTGCTCCCGGGACTAGCGGGGGTACCTCCTACGAGCAGTACTTC. It encodes CSAPGTSGGTSYEQYF.

This chain joins TRBV20-1 and TRBJ1-1, with D possibly being TRBD1 (5 bases). This CDR3 has 11 residues. Germline CDR1 DFQATT, CDR2 SNEGSKA (reference sequence). V was shortened by 5 bases and J by 3 bases, with 7 bases between the two germline ends. The CDR3 DNA reads as TGCAGTGCTCCAGGGTACACTGAAGCTTTCTTT. This gives the protein CSAPGYTEAFF.

J is TRBJ1-2 and V is TRBV20-1; D is unresolved. Germline V gives CDR1 DFQATT, CDR2 SNEGSKA (reference sequence). Deletions cut 3 bases from V and 4 bases from J, with 18 bases between. The CDR3 length is 15 residues. The DNA for the CDR3 is TGCAGTGCTAGTTCCGGGGAGGTCACTCTCTATGGCTACACCTTC. Translation: CSASSGEVTLYGYTF.

J is TRBJ1-6 and V is TRBV12-3 or TRBV12-4; TRBD1 matches at 11 bases. This CDR3 region has 15 residues. Losses at the gene ends were 6 bases for V and 10 bases for J; bases not matched to a gene: 8. The CDR3 DNA is TGTGCCAGCAGCCTTGGACAGGGGGCTAGGTCACCCCTCCACTTT. Amino acid sequence: CASSLGQGARSPLHF.

This clonotype appeared once. The gene calls are TRBV4-1 and TRBJ2-2, with D perhaps assigned TRBD1 or TRBD2 (5 bases each). There are 12 residues in the CDR3. V was trimmed by 4 bases and J by 8 bases, leaving 8 bases between them. Per germline, CDR1 MGHRA and CDR2 YSYEKL. In DNA, the CDR3 is TGCGCCAGCAGCCCGGGGCGGGGGGAGCTGTTTTTT. Amino acid sequence: CASSPGRGELFF.

The chain uses TRBV5-1 and TRBJ1-1; D uncertain. The CDR3 runs 13 residues. V lost 4 bases and J 3 bases, leaving 10 bases between the germline ends. Germline values: CDR1 SGHRS, CDR2 YFSETQ. CDR3 loop: CASSDMMDTEAFF. Written as DNA, the CDR3 is TGCGCCAGCAGCGATATGATGGACACTGAAGCTTTCTTT. Supplemented by reference TRBV5-1 and TRBJ1-1, the full variable domain reads KAGVTQTPRYLIKTRGQQVTLSCSPISGHRSVSWYQQTPGQGLQFLFEYFSETQRNKGNFPGRFSGRQFSNSRSEMNVSTLELGDSALYLCASSDMMDTEAFFGQGTRLTVV.

The rearrangement links TRBV13 to TRBJ2-7; tentative D call: TRBD2 (5 bases). CDR1 and CDR2 from the germline V gene are PRHDT and FYEKMQ (reference sequence). The CDR3 length is 13 residues. V was pared by 5 bases and J by 5 bases, with 13 bases between. Here the CDR3 DNA reads TGTGCCAGCAGCCACCGAGGGTATGACGAGCAGTACTTC. Its protein is CASSHRGYDEQYF. The full variable domain, completed using reference TRBV13 and TRBJ2-7, is AAGVIQSPRHLIKEKRETATLKCYPIPRHDTVYWYQQGPGQDPQFLISFYEKMQSDKGSIPDRFSAQQFSDYHSELNMSSLELGDSALYFCASSHRGYDEQYFGPGTRLTVT.

The chain carries TRBV30 and TRBJ1-2; D call uncertain. V gave up 4 bases and J gave up 6 bases, with 15 bases separating them. From germline, CDR1 is GTSNPN and CDR2 SVGIG (reference sequence). The CDR3 spans 13 residues. CDR3: CAWTRWESNGYTF. CDR3 DNA: TGTGCCTGGACCAGATGGGAGTCCAATGGCTACACCTTC.

The chain couples TRBV6-5 to TRBJ2-7; 7 bases are a match to TRBD1. The V gene end was trimmed by 6 bases and the J gene end by 3 bases; junction bases not matched to a gene: 11. This CDR3 has 15 amino acids. Germline V gene sequence: CDR1 MNHEY, CDR2 SVGAGI. CDR3 sequence: CASRRGQDESYEQYF. The CDR3 DNA is TGTGCCAGCAGGCGCGGACAGGATGAGAGCTACGAGCAGTACTTC.

This clonotype occurred once. The gene calls are TRBV5-6 and TRBJ1-1; D gene ambiguous. Germline V gene lookup returns CDR1 SGHDT and CDR2 YYEEEE. The length of the CDR3 is 13 residues. The ends were cut back, 0 bases at V and 6 bases at J, with 9 bases in the middle. CDR3 sequence (DNA): TGTGCCAGCAGCTTGGTGTCAAACCCTGAAGCTTTCTTT. The encoded protein is CASSLVSNPEAFF.

The rearrangement links TRBV29-1 to TRBJ2-1, with 10 bases lining up with TRBD1. Germline-derived CDR1 and CDR2 are SQVTM and ANQGSEA. The V gene end was trimmed by 3 bases and the J gene end by 8 bases; junction bases not matched to a gene: 7. The CDR3 consists of 14 residues. The CDR3 sequence: CSVEGGTGDDEQFF. The CDR3 coding sequence is TGCAGCGTTGAGGGAGGGACAGGGGACGATGAGCAGTTCTTC.

This clonotype was detected once. CDR3 loop: CASSPLAGGPNEQFF. The CDR3 bases are TGCGCCAGCAGCCCACTAGCGGGGGGGCCAAATGAGCAGTTCTTC. The chain carries TRBV4-3 and TRBJ2-1; 13 bases agree with TRBD2. The CDR3 extends over 15 amino acids. The J segment lost 7 bases and the V segment lost 4 bases, leaving 4 bases of the junction unmatched. CDR1 and CDR2 (germline): LGHNA, YSLEER.

The chain is built from TRBV12-5 and TRBJ2-7, with D unclear. Trimming took 6 bases from V and 3 from J, leaving 6 bases between them. CDR1 and CDR2 (germline): LGHNT, FRNRAP. CDR3 length: 11 amino acids. The CDR3 bases are TGTGCTAGTGGCCTAGACTACGAGCAGTACTTC. Translation gives CASGLDYEQYF.